This TCR beta chain was recorded in a study of OX40 agonist ivuxolimab in advanced cancers. In the study overall: The mean age was approximately 60 years, ranging from about 20 to 79, with over 70% of participants male.

The table lists this clone with a few counts. What it recognizes is unknown. The sample carries other DNA sequences with the same CDR3. Measured with immunoSEQ multiplex PCR; TCRdb has only the in-frame clones, and not every one. The data contain about 15,000 clones, just under 85% of them singletons. V shed 0 bases and J shed 11 bases, with 10 bases lying between them. CDR3 length equals 13 residues. Germline CDR1 MNHEY, CDR2 SVGAGI. Study-level points and caveats: Expanded clones tended on average to be more numerous among CD8+ T cells than CD4+. Expanded peripheral T-cell antigen specificity went undetermined.

V is TRBV6-5 and J is TRBJ1-4, with a tentative D call TRBD1 (5 bases). This TCR derives from an adult with an advanced solid tumor such as melanoma, head and neck, liver or kidney cancer. The material was CD4+ or CD8+ T cells sorted from blood, obtained in a trial of the OX40 agonist ivuxolimab. In nucleotides, the CDR3 is TGTGCCAGCAGTTACTCGAGCGGGGGGAAACTGTTTTTT. Amino acid sequence: CASSYSSGGKLFF.